The 30 T cell receptor beta chains presented below share a single source sample, sequenced in a study of T cell repertoires in ileal Crohn's disease. TCRdb's table, derived via immunoSEQ multiplex PCR, lists solely in-frame clones and lacks some. Of roughly 4,400 clones in the sample, 75% to 85% were seen once. The sequenced sample was ileal tissue. The receptors shown here come from an adult with Crohn's disease.

The chain combines TRBV6-5 with TRBJ1-2; TRBD1 matches at 8 bases. This CDR3 contains 13 residues. Germline V gene sequence: CDR1 MNHEY, CDR2 SVGAGI. V shed 2 bases and J 8 bases; nucleotides not matched to a gene: 4. The CDR3 protein is CASSYGQGRGYTF. The CDR3 DNA reads TGTGCCAGCAGTTACGGACAGGGTAGGGGCTACACCTTC.

The V gene is TRBV7-2, the J gene TRBJ2-1; TRBD2 aligns across 12 bases. The germline CDR1 and CDR2 sequences are SGHTA and FQGNSA. This CDR3 spans 15 amino acids. With V trimmed by 4 bases and J by 12 bases, 10 bases remained unmatched. Here the CDR3 DNA reads TGTGCCAGCAGCTCGACTAGCGGGGGTGGCTCGGGGCAGTTCTTC. Its protein is CASSSTSGGGSGQFF.

The rearrangement uses TRBV6-1 and TRBJ1-6; a possible D gene is TRBD1 (5 bases). V lost 1 base to trimming and J lost 9 bases, with 10 bases between them. This CDR3 spans 14 amino acids. CDR1 and CDR2 (germline): MNHNS, SASEGT. The DNA of the CDR3 is TGTGCCAGCAGTGAAGTCTGGGGCGGTTCACCCCTCCACTTT. This codes for CASSEVWGGSPLHF.

This chain uses TRBV5-1 with TRBJ1-4; no firm D call. Per the germline V gene, CDR1 is SGHRS and CDR2 is YFSETQ. V was cut by 0 bases and J by 7 bases, with 13 bases left in between. The CDR3 spans 15 residues. The CDR3 nucleotides are TGCGCCAGCAGCTTGGGTAGAGGGTTCAGTGAAAAACTGTTTTTT. This encodes CASSLGRGFSEKLFF. The full variable domain, rest sourced from reference TRBV5-1 and TRBJ1-4, is KAGVTQTPRYLIKTRGQQVTLSCSPISGHRSVSWYQQTPGQGLQFLFEYFSETQRNKGNFPGRFSGRQFSNSRSEMNVSTLELGDSALYLCASSLGRGFSEKLFFGSGTQLSVL.

This chain uses TRBV6-5 with TRBJ2-7; the D gene is possibly TRBD1 (5 bases). The CDR3 spans 15 residues. The V gene's germline CDR1 is MNHEY and CDR2 SVGAGI. Trimming left V 0 bases short and J 1 base short, with 10 bases between. The CDR3 region is CASSYSGAGSYEQYF. Written as DNA, the CDR3 is TGTGCCAGCAGTTACTCAGGGGCAGGGTCCTACGAGCAGTACTTC.

V and J are TRBV6-5 and TRBJ2-1; 9 nucleotides line up with TRBD2. This CDR3 spans 15 amino acids. With 2 bases clipped from V and 8 bases from J, the junction kept 7 bases outside the gene matches. The germline V gene encodes CDR1 MNHEY and CDR2 SVGAGI. CDR3 loop: CASSYRAGGPYEQFF. The CDR3 DNA follows: TGTGCCAGCAGTTACCGGGCGGGGGGGCCATATGAGCAGTTCTTC.

The chain couples TRBV6-4 to TRBJ1-5, with D unresolved. The V and J ends lost 4 bases and 6 bases respectively, with 10 bases between them. Looked up from germline, CDR1 is MRHNA and CDR2 is SNTAGT. CDR3 length equals 13 residues. The DNA for the CDR3 is TGTGCCAGCAGTGGGCAGGAGGGTCAGCCCCAGCATTTT. It specifies CASSGQEGQPQHF.

The gene calls are TRBV19 and TRBJ1-2; 8 bases align to TRBD1. The J segment lost 2 bases and the V segment lost 5 bases, leaving 4 bases of the junction unmatched. There are 14 residues in the CDR3. CDR1 is LNHDA and CDR2 is SQIVND in the germline V gene (reference sequence). DNA of the CDR3: TGTGCCAGTAGTGTTCAGGGGGCGAACTATGGCTACACCTTC. Protein: CASSVQGANYGYTF.

This clone was recorded once. The rearrangement uses TRBV6-5 and TRBJ2-1, with TRBD1 identical over 7 bases. CDR3 length equals 15 residues. Looked up from germline, CDR1 is MNHEY and CDR2 is SVGAGI. V lost 5 bases and J lost 5; bases outside the gene matches: 9. CDR3 coding DNA: TGTGCCAGCAGTCGCGTCATACAGGGGAACAATGAGCAGTTCTTC. Translation gives CASSRVIQGNNEQFF.

The CDR3 DNA reads as TGTGCCAGCAGCCGAGGGGGTAGCAATCAGCCCCAGCATTTT. Amino acids: CASSRGGSNQPQHF. J is TRBJ1-5 and V is TRBV6-5; D is possibly TRBD1 (6 bases). The CDR3 has 14 residues. Trimming removed 6 bases from V and 0 bases from J, with 9 bases in between. In germline, CDR1 is MNHEY, CDR2 SVGAGI.

The rearrangement links TRBV7-2 to TRBJ1-1; no definite D call. Germline assignment: CDR1 SGHTA and CDR2 FQGNSA. V was shortened by 5 bases and J by 4 bases, with 14 bases between the two germline ends. This CDR3 region has 14 residues. CDR3 sequence: CASSPFVGGTEAFF. CDR3 coding DNA: TGTGCCAGCAGCCCATTCGTAGGAGGCACTGAAGCTTTCTTT.

The V gene is TRBV9, the J gene TRBJ2-1; possible D gene TRBD2, 5 bases. V was cut by 3 bases and J by 7 bases, with 11 bases left in between. Germline CDR1 is SGDLS and CDR2 is YYNGEE. There are 13 residues in the CDR3. The CDR3 loop reads CASSATSLNEQFF. The DNA of the CDR3 is TGTGCCAGCAGCGCCACTAGTCTTAATGAGCAGTTCTTC.

The rearrangement links TRBV6-1 to TRBJ1-6, with TRBD1 as a possible D gene (6 bases). The CDR3 covers 14 residues. V was shortened by 3 bases and J by 6 bases, with 9 bases between the two germline ends. Per the germline V gene, CDR1 is MNHNS and CDR2 is SASEGT. CDR3 coding DNA: TGTGCCAGCAGTGACCGACAGGCTAATTCACCCCTCCACTTT. Its translation: CASSDRQANSPLHF.

V gene TRBV5-4 combines with J gene TRBJ1-6; the match to TRBD1 covers 10 bases. The CDR3 contains 15 residues. With 3 bases clipped from V and 9 bases from J, the junction kept 6 bases outside the gene matches. CDR1 and CDR2 (germline): SGHNT, YYREEE (reference sequence). The chain's CDR3 is CASSSGQGMGSPLHF. CDR3 DNA sequence: TGTGCCAGCAGCTCGGGACAGGGGATGGGTTCACCCCTCCACTTT.

This clone was observed once. Its ends do not fully match the called genes, so a read error is possible. The chain links TRBV6-5 to TRBJ2-1, with 8 bases identical to TRBD1. CDR3 length equals 13 residues. Per germline, CDR1 MNHEY and CDR2 SVGAGI. The DNA for the CDR3 is TGTGCCAGCAGTTACTCGGAGGGGACAGGACCAATCTTC. It specifies CASSYSEGTGPIF.

The genes are TRBV5-1 and TRBJ2-3, with TRBD2 matching over 7 bases. The CDR3 is 16 amino acids. Germline V gene sequence: CDR1 SGHRS, CDR2 YFSETQ. Trimming cost V 0 bases and J 3 bases; bases outside gene matches: 7. The CDR3 DNA is TGCGCCAGCAGCTTGGCAGCGGGACCGGGTACAGATACGCAGTATTTT. Its protein is CASSLAAGPGTDTQYF.

The CDR3 DNA reads TGCGCCAGCAGCTTGGGACTAGCGACTAGCACAGATACGCAGTATTTT. It encodes CASSLGLATSTDTQYF. The V gene is TRBV5-1, the J gene TRBJ2-3; the match to TRBD2 covers 8 bases. The germline V gene encodes CDR1 SGHRS and CDR2 YFSETQ. There are 16 residues in the CDR3. The V segment lost 0 bases and the J segment 0 bases; nucleotides outside the gene matches: 3. Based on the CDR3 plus reference TRBV5-1 and TRBJ2-3, the full variable domain is KAGVTQTPRYLIKTRGQQVTLSCSPISGHRSVSWYQQTPGQGLQFLFEYFSETQRNKGNFPGRFSGRQFSNSRSEMNVSTLELGDSALYLCASSLGLATSTDTQYFGPGTRLTVL.

This clone appeared a few times. This chain links TRBV6-6 with TRBJ2-7; 10 bases line up with TRBD2. The CDR3 is 16 residues long. CDR1 and CDR2 from the germline V gene are MNHNY and SVGAGI (reference sequence). V was clipped by 4 bases and J by 4 bases; unmatched bases: 10. Written as DNA, the CDR3 is TGTGCCAGCAGTTCGCTGACTAGCGGGTCTGCATACGAGCAGTACTTC. Translated, it gives CASSSLTSGSAYEQYF.

This clone was detected only once. The chain carries TRBV6-1 and TRBJ2-4; possibly TRBD2 for D (5 bases). From germline, CDR1 is MNHNS and CDR2 SASEGT. CDR3 length: 16 amino acids. V was pared by 0 bases and J by 1 base, with 10 bases between. The CDR3 DNA follows: TGTGCCAGCAGTGAAGCGACGAGAGGGGCCAAAAACATTCAGTACTTC. Amino acid sequence: CASSEATRGAKNIQYF.

V and J are TRBV7-8 and TRBJ2-2, with D maybe TRBD2 (5 bases). V was trimmed by 2 bases and J by 6 bases, leaving 7 bases between them. CDR3 length: 13 amino acids. Germline lookup yields CDR1 SGHVS and CDR2 FQNEAQ. CDR3 in amino acids: CASSLKGAGELFF. CDR3 coding DNA: TGTGCCAGCAGCTTAAAGGGAGCCGGGGAGCTGTTTTTT.

The chain combines TRBV6-6 with TRBJ1-5; D is unclear. V dropped 6 bases and J dropped 4 bases, with 16 bases sitting between them. Germline lookup yields CDR1 MNHNY and CDR2 SVGAGI (reference sequence). The CDR3 spans 15 residues. CDR3 in amino acids: CASSIAGRTNQPQHF. CDR3 DNA: TGTGCCAGCAGCATAGCCGGGAGGACTAATCAGCCCCAGCATTTT.

The chain combines TRBV7-9 with TRBJ2-3; D unresolved. Trimming took off 5 bases at V and 5 bases at J, with 11 bases between the two ends. Germline V gives CDR1 SEHNR, CDR2 FQNEAQ (reference sequence). The length of the CDR3 is 13 residues. CDR3 nucleotides: TGTGCCAGCAGCCCAACCCCAGGAGATACGCAGTATTTT. It encodes CASSPTPGDTQYF.

The CDR3 sequence: CAWGGTGLYEQYF. The CDR3, as DNA: TGTGCCTGGGGGGGGACAGGCCTCTACGAGCAGTACTTC. The V gene is TRBV30, the J gene TRBJ2-7; 8 positions agree with TRBD1. The CDR3 contains 13 residues. Germline CDR1 and CDR2: GTSNPN and SVGIG (reference sequence). The J segment lost 3 bases and the V segment lost 5 bases, leaving 6 bases of the junction unmatched.

The V call is TRBV15, the J call TRBJ2-3; D remains unclear. Germline CDR1 is LNHNV and CDR2 is YYDKDF (reference sequence). The CDR3 runs to 15 residues. V lost 0 bases, J lost 0 bases, and 7 bases lay in between. CDR3: CATSRDRPSTDTQYF. CDR3 DNA: TGTGCCACCAGCAGAGATCGTCCTAGCACAGATACGCAGTATTTT. The whole variable domain, remainder taken from reference TRBV15 and TRBJ2-3, is DAMVIQNPRYQVTQFGKPVTLSCSQTLNHNVMYWYQQKSSQAPKLLFHYYDKDFNNEADTPDNFQSRRPNTSFCFLDIRSPGLGDTAMYLCATSRDRPSTDTQYFGPGTRLTVL.

This clone turned up a few times. The rearrangement links TRBV2 to TRBJ2-7; 7 bases align to TRBD1. Germline CDR1 SNHLY, CDR2 FYNNEI. After removal of 6 bases from V and 0 bases from J, the junction contained 5 bases not matched to a gene. The CDR3 runs 14 residues. The CDR3 DNA reads TGTGCCAGCAGGGGGACAGAGAGCTCCTACGAGCAGTACTTC. This sequence encodes CASRGTESSYEQYF.

The chain links TRBV5-1 to TRBJ2-3, with 9 nucleotides matching TRBD1. The V gene's germline CDR1 is SGHRS and CDR2 YFSETQ. J was trimmed by 6 bases and V by 4 bases; bases with no gene match: 15. CDR3 length equals 17 residues. The CDR3 spells CASSGTTGGPLGDTQYF. The CDR3 nucleotides read TGCGCCAGCAGCGGGACGACAGGGGGTCCGTTAGGGGATACGCAGTATTTT.

This clone was detected only a few times. The chain links TRBV5-1 to TRBJ1-1, with D hard to call. The germline V gene encodes CDR1 SGHRS and CDR2 YFSETQ. This CDR3 comprises 12 residues. V dropped 3 bases and J dropped 8 bases, with 11 bases sitting between them. CDR3 protein: CASSYSFGEAFF. Here the CDR3 DNA reads TGCGCCAGCAGCTACAGTTTTGGGGAAGCTTTCTTT.

The rearrangement uses TRBV11-2 and TRBJ2-5; 9 bases line up with TRBD1. Judging by the DNA end, TRBJ2-7 fits better; the J call may be wrong. The CDR3 contains 15 residues. Germline loops: CDR1 SGHAT, CDR2 FQNNGV. Here the CDR3 DNA reads TGTGCCAGCAGCCCAATACAGGGGGCGGACTACGAGCAGTACTTC. Its translation: CASSPIQGADYEQYF.

This chain links TRBV29-1 with TRBJ2-7, with TRBD1 identical over 9 bases. CDR3 length: 17 amino acids. The germline V gene has CDR1 SQVTM and CDR2 ANQGSEA. After removal of 5 bases from V and 2 bases from J, the junction contained 16 bases not matched to a gene. CDR3: CSVLYYARQGVTYEQYF. CDR3 nucleotide sequence: TGCAGCGTTCTCTATTATGCCCGACAGGGGGTTACCTACGAGCAGTACTTC.

The V and J genes are TRBV7-3 and TRBJ1-1; a possible D gene is TRBD1 (6 bases). The CDR3 totals 14 residues. The V gene's germline CDR1 is SGHTA and CDR2 FQGTGA. V was trimmed by 5 bases and J by 0 bases, leaving 10 bases between them. The CDR3 spells CASSLGALNTEAFF. The CDR3 DNA is TGTGCCAGCAGCCTGGGGGCCCTGAACACTGAAGCTTTCTTT.